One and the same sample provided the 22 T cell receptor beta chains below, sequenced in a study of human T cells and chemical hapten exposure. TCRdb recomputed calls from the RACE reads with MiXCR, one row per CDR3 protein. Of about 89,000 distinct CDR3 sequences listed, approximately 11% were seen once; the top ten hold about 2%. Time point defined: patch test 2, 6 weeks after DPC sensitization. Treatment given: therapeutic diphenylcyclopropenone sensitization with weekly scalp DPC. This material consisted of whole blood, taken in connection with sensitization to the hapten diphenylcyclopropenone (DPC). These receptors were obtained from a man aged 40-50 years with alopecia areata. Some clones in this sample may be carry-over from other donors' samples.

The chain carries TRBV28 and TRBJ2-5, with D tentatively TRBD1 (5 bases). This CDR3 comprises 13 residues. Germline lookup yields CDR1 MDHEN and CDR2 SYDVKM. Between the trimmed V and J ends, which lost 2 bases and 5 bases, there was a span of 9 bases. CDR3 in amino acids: CASSLQGFETQYF. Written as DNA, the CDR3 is TGTGCCAGCAGTTTACAGGGTTTTGAGACCCAGTACTTC.

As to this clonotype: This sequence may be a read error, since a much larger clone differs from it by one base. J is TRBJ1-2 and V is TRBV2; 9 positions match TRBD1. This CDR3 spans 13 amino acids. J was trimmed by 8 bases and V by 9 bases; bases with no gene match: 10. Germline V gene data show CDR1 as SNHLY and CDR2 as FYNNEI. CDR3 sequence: CARTPQGAEGYTF. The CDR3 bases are TGTGCCAGGACTCCACAGGGGGCAGAGGGCTACACCTTC.

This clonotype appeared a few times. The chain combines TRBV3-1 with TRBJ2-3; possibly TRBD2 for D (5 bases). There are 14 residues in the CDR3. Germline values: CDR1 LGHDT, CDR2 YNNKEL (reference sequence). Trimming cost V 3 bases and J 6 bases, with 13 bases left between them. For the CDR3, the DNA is TGTGCCAGCAGCCAGGGTCCGGGCGGGGATACGCAGTATTTT. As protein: CASSQGPGGDTQYF.

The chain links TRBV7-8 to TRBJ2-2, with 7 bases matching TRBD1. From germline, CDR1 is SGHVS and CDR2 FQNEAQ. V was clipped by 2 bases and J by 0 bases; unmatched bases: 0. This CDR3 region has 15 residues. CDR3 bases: TGTGCCAGCAGCTTACAGGGGGCGAACACCGGGGAGCTGTTTTTT. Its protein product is CASSLQGANTGELFF.

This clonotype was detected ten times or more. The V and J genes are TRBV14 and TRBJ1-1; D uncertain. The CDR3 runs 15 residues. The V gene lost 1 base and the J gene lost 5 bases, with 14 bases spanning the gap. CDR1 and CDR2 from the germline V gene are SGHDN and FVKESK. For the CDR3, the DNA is TGTGCCAGCAGCCAAGGGCGGATCGACTTGACTGAAGCTTTCTTT. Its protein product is CASSQGRIDLTEAFF.

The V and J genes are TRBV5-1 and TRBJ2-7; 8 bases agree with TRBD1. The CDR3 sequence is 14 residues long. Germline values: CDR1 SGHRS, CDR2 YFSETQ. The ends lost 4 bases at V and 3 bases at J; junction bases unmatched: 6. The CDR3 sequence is CASSPGTGSYEQYV. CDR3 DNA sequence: TGCGCCAGCAGCCCTGGGACAGGAAGCTACGAGCAGTACGTC.

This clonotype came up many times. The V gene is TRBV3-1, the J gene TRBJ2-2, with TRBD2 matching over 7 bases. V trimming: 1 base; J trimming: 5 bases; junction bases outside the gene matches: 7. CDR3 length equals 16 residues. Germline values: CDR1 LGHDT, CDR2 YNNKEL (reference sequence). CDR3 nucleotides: TGTGCCAGCAGCCAAGTTCTAGCGGAGACAACCGGGGAGCTGTTTTTT. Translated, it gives CASSQVLAETTGELFF.

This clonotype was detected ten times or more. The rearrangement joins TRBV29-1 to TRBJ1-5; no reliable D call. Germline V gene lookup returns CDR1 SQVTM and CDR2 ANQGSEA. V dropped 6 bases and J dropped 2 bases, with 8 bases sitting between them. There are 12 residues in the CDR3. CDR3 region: CSVAVGNQPQHF. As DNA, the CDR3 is TGCAGCGTCGCAGTGGGCAATCAGCCCCAGCATTTT.

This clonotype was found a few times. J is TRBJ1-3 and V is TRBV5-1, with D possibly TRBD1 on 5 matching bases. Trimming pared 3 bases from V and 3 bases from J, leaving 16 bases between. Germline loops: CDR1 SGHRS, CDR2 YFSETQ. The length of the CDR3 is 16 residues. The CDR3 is CASSWAGTESGNTIYF. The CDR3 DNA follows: TGCGCCAGCAGCTGGGCCGGGACGGAAAGTGGAAACACCATATATTTT.

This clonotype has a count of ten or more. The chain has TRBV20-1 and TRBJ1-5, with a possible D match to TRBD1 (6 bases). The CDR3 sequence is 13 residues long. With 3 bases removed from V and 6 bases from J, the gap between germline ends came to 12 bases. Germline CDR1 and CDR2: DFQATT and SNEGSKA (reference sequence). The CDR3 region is CSARNLQGQPQHF. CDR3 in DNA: TGCAGTGCTAGGAATTTACAGGGTCAGCCCCAGCATTTT.

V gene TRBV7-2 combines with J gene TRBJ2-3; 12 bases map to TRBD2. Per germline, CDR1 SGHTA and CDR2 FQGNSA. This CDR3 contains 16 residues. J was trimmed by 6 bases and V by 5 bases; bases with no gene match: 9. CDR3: CASSPRLAGEPDTQYF. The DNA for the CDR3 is TGTGCCAGCAGCCCCCGACTAGCGGGAGAACCCGATACGCAGTATTTT. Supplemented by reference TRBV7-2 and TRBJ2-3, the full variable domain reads GAGVSQSPSNKVTEKGKDVELRCDPISGHTALYWYRQSLGQGLEFLIYFQGNSAPDKSGLPSDRFSAERTGGSVSTLTIQRTQQEDSAVYLCASSPRLAGEPDTQYFGPGTRLTVL.

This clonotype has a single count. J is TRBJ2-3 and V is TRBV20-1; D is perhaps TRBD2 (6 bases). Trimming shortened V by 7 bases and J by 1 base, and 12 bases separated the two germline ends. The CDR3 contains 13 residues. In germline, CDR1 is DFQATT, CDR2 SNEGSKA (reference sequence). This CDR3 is CSGRASGTDTQYF. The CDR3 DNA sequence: TGCAGTGGGAGGGCTAGCGGCACAGATACGCAGTATTTT.

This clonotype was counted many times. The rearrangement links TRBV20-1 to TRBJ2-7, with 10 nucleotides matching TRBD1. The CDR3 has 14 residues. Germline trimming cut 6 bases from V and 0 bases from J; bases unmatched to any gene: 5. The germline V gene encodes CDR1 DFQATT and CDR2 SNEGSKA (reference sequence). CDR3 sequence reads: CSATGQGSSYEQYF. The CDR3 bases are TGCAGTGCCACGGGACAGGGGAGCTCCTACGAGCAGTACTTC.

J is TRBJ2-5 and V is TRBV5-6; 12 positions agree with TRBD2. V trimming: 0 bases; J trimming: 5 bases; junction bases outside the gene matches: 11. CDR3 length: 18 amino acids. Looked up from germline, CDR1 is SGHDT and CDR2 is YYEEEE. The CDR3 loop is CASSLERSSGRAMETQYF. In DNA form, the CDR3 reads TGTGCCAGCAGCTTGGAACGGTCTAGCGGGAGGGCCATGGAGACCCAGTACTTC.

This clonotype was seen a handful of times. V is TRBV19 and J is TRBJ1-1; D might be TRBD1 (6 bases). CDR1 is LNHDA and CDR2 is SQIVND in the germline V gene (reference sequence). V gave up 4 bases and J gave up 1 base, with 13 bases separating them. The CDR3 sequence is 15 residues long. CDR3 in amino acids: CASSTRTAKNTEAFF. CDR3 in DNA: TGTGCCAGTAGTACTAGGACAGCGAAGAACACTGAAGCTTTCTTT.

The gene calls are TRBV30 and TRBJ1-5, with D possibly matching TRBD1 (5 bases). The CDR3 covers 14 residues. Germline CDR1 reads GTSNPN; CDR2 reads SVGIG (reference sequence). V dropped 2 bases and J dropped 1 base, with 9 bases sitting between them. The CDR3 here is CAWSLGLSNQPQHF. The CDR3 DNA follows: TGTGCCTGGAGTCTGGGGCTGAGCAATCAGCCCCAGCATTTT.

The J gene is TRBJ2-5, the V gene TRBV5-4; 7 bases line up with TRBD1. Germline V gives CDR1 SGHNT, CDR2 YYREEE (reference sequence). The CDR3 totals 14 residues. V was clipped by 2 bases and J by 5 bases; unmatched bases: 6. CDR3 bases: TGTGCCAGCAGCTTTAAGGGGGCTGGGGAGACCCAGTACTTC. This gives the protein CASSFKGAGETQYF.

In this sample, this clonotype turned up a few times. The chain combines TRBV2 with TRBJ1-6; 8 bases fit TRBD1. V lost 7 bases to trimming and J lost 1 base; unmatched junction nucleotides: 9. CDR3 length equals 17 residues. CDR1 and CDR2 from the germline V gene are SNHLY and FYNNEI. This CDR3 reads CASTWQGAKSYNSPLHF. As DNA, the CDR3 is TGTGCCAGCACCTGGCAGGGGGCGAAGTCCTATAATTCACCCCTCCACTTT.

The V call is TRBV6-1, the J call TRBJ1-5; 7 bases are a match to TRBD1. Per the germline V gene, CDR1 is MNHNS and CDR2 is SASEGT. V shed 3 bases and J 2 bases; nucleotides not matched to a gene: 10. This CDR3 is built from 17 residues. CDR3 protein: CASSERTGADGNQPQHF. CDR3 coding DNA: TGTGCCAGCAGTGAGCGTACAGGGGCAGATGGCAATCAGCCCCAGCATTTT.

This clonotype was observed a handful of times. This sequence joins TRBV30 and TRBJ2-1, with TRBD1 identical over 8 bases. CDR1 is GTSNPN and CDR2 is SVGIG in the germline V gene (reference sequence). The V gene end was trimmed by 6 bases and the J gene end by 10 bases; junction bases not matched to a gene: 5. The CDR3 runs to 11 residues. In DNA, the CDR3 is TGTGCCTGCACGCAGGGGGCAGAGCAGTTCTTC. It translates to CACTQGAEQFF.

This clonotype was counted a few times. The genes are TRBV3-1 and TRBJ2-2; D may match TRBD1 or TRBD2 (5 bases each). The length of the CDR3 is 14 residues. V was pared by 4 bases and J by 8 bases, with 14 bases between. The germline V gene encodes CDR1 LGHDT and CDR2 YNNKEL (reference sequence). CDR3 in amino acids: CASSPRGPTGELFF. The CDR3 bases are TGTGCCAGCAGCCCCCGGGGCCCCACGGGGGAGCTGTTTTTT.

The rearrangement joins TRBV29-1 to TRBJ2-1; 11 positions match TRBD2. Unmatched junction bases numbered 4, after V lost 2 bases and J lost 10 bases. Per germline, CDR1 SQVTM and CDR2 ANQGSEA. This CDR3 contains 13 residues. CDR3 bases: TGCAGCGTTGAACCGAGGACTAGCGGGGAGCAGTTCTTC. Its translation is CSVEPRTSGEQFF.